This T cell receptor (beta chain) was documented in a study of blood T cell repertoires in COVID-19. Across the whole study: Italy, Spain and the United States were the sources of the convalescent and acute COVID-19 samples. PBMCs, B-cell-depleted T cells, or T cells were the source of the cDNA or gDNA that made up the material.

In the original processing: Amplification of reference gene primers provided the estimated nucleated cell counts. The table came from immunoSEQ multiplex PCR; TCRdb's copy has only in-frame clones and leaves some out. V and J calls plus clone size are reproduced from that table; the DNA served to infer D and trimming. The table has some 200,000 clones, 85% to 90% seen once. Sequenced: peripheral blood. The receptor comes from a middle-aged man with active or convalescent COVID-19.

The CDR3 region is CASSASQGRGEKLFF. In DNA form, the CDR3 reads TGTGCCAGCAGTGCAAGTCAGGGGAGAGGTGAAAAACTGTTTTTT. This chain uses TRBV2 with TRBJ1-4; a weak D match, TRBD1 (6 bases). Germline values: CDR1 SNHLY, CDR2 FYNNEI. V lost 4 bases, J lost 7 bases, and 16 bases lay in between. CDR3 length: 15 amino acids.